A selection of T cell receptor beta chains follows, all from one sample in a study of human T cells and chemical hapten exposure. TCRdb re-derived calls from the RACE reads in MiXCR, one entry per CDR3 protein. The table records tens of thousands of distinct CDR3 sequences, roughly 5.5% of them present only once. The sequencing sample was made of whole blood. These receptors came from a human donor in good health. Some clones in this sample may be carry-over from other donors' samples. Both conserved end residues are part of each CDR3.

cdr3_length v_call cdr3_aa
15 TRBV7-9 CASSTDTGVGYGYTF
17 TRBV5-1 CASTHSGGAREVDTQYF
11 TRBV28 CASRQNTEAFF
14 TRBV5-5 CASSSRQGSETQYF
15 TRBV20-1 CSARGPLAGVETQYF
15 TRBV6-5 CASRATEGSGEKLFF
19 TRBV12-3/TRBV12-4 CASRIKREGLGSGANVLTF
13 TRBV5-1 CDSSLEVTYEQYF
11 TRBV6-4 CASSDGDTQYF
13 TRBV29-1 CSGGEGLNTEAFF
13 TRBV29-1 CSVLSGWNTEAFF
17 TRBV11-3 CASSLPTGGMSTDTQYF
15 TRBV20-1 CSARRHEGAGNTIYF
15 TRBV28 CASSFTRQGYQPQHF
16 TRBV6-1 CASSAKPPATNEKLFF
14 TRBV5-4 CASSLGPTNTEAFF
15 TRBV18 CASSPQGTQVAEAFF
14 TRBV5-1 CASSGGTGGETQYF
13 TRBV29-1 CSVLLPHGNEQFF
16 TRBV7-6 CASSLEGARATDTQYF
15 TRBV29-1 CSVPTSGGSYNEQFF
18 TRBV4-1 CASSQEPLVDSMNTEAFF
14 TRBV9 CASSVEGQGSPLHF
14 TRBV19 CASDPGAYDYGYTF
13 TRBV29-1 CSVEGGLLNEQFF
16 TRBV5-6 CASSLNWGRGDQPQHF
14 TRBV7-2 CAVEMRGGRNTIYF
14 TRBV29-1 CSVEGGTSYNEQFF
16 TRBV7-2 CASSLSRSSYNSPLHF
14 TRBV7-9 CASSSRSGGGELFF
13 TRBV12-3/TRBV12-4 CASSPRQMSEAFF
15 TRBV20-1 CSASPRDRGGETQYF
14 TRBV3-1 CASSQDYRGGGYTF
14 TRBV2 CASSVVSGTGELFF
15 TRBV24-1 CATSDPTGGIDTQYF
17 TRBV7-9 CASSLGETGHSTDTQYF
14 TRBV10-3 CAIRGTGTADTQYF
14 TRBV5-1 CASSLTTNTGELFF
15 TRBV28 CASSSTGTGYSPLHF
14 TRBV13 CASSLRSGPYGYTF
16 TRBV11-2 CASSLAPSGSYNEQFF
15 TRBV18 CASSGQMRGQETQYF
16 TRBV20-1 CSALTSGRTGTDTQYF
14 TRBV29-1 CSVALGGSNYGYTF
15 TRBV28 CASSPAGTGRTEAFF
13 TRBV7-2 CASSLGQGTTLHF
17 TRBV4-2 CASSPGTAVSYNSPLHF
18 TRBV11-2 CASSTGSGRTSSYNEQFF
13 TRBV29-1 CSVGNVANYGYTF
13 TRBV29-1 CSAERFSGNTIYF
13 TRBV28 CASTDRPNTEAFF
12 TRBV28 CASYDRTSRYTF